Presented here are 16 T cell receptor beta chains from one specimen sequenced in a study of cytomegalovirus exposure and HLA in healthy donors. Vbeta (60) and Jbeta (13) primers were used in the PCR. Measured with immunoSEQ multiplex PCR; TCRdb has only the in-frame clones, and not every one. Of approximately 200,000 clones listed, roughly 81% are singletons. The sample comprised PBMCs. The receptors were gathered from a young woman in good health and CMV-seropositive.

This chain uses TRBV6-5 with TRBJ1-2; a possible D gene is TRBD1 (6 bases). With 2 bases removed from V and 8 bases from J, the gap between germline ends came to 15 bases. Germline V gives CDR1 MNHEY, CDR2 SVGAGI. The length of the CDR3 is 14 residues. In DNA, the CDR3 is TGTGCCAGCAGTTACAATAGGGGGTCAGGAGGCTACACCTTC. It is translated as CASSYNRGSGGYTF.

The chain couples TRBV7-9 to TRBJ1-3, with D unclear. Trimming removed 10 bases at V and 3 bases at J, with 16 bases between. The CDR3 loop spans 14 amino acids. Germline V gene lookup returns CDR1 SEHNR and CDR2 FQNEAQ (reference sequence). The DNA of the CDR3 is TGTGCCACCCCGGTATCGGCGGATGGAAACACCATATATTTT. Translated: CATPVSADGNTIYF.

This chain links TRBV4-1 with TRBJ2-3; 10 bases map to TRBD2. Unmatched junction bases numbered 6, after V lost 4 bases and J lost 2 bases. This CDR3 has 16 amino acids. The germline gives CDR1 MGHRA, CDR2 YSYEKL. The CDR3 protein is CASSLQAGGVTDTQYF. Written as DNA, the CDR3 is TGCGCCAGCAGCCTACAAGCGGGAGGGGTCACAGATACGCAGTATTTT.

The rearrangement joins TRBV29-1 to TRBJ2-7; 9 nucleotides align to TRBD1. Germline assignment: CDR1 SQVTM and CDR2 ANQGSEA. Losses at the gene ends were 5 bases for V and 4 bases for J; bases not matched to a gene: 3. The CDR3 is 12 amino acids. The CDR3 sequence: CSVRQGVYEQYF. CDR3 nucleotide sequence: TGCAGCGTTAGACAGGGGGTTTACGAGCAGTACTTC.

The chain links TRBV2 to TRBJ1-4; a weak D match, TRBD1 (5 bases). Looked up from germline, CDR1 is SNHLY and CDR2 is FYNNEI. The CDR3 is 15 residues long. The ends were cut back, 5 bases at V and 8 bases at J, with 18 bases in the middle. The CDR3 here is CASSRGGTQREKLFF. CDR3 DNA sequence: TGTGCCAGCAGTCGCGGCGGGACCCAACGGGAAAAACTGTTTTTT.

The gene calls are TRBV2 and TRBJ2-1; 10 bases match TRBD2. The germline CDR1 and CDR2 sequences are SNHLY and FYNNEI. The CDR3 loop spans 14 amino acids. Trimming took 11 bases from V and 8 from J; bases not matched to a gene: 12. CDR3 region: CADKREGPGDEQFF. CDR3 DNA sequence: TGTGCCGACAAGCGGGAGGGCCCTGGCGATGAGCAGTTCTTC.

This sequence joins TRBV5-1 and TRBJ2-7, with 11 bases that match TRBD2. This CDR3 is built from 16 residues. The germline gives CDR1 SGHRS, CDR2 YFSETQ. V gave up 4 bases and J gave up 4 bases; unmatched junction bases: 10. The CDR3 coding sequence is TGCGCCAGCAGCCCCCTGACTAGCGGGGTGGGGTACGAGCAGTACTTC. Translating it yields CASSPLTSGVGYEQYF.

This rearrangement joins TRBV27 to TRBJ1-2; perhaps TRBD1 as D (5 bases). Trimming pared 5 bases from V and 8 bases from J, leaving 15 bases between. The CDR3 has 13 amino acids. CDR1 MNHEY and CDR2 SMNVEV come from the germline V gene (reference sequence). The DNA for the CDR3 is TGTGCCAGCAGTGCGGGACGGAGGAGAGGCTACACCTTC. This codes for CASSAGRRRGYTF.

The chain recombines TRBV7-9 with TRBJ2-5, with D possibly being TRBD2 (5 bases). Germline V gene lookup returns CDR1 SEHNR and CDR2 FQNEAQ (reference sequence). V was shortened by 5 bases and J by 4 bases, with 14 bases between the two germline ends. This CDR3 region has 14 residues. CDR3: CASSGPRGRETQYF. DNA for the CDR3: TGTGCCAGCAGCGGGCCTAGAGGGAGAGAGACCCAGTACTTC.

The CDR3 is CSVSGTLNNEQFF. The CDR3 DNA follows: TGCAGCGTTAGCGGGACCCTCAACAATGAGCAGTTCTTC. V gene TRBV29-1 combines with J gene TRBJ2-1; TRBD2 aligns across 7 bases. This CDR3 has 13 residues. The junction had 6 bases not matched to a gene; V was cut back by 5 bases and J by 5 bases. Germline CDR1 and CDR2: SQVTM and ANQGSEA.

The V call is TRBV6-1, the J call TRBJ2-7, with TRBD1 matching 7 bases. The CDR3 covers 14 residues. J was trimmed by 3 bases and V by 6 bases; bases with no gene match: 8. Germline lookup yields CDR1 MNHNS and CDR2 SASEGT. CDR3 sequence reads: CASRAGTVLYEQYF. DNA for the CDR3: TGTGCCAGCAGAGCCGGGACAGTGCTCTACGAGCAGTACTTC.

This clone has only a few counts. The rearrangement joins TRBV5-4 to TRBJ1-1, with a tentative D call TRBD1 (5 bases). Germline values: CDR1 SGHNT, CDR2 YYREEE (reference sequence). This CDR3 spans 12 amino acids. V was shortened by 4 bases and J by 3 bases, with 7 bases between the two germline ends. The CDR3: CASSRGDTEAFF. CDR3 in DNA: TGTGCCAGCAGCCGGGGGGACACTGAAGCTTTCTTT.

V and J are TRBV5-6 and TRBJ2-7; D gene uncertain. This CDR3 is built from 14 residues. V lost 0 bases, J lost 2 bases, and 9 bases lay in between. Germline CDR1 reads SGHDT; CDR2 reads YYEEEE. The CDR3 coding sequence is TGTGCCAGCAGCTTGGTTAGAAGTCCCTACGAGCAGTACTTC. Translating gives CASSLVRSPYEQYF.

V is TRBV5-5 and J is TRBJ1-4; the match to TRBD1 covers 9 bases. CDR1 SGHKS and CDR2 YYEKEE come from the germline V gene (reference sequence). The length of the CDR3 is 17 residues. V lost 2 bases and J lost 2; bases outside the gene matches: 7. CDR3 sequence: CASSFRDRVFTNEKLFF. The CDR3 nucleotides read TGTGCCAGCAGCTTCAGGGACAGGGTGTTCACTAATGAAAAACTGTTTTTT.

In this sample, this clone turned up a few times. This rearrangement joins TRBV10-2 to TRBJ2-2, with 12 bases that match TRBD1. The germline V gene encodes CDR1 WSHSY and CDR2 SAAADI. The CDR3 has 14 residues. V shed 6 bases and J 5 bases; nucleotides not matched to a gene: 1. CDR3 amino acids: CASRGQGATGELFF. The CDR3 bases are TGCGCCAGCAGGGGACAGGGGGCAACCGGGGAGCTGTTTTTT.

The CDR3 protein is CASSLEAVYEQYF. The CDR3 DNA is TGTGCCAGCAGCCTAGAGGCCGTTTACGAGCAGTACTTC. This chain uses TRBV21-1 with TRBJ2-7; TRBD2 is the table's D call and was not checked against the DNA. TRBV21-1 represents a pseudogene. This CDR3 region has 13 residues.